The 5 T cell receptor beta chains given below trace back to one sample, sequenced in a study of blood T cell repertoires in COVID-19. Method: immunoSEQ multiplex PCR; TCRdb's copy keeps in-frame clones and lacks some. This table has some 200,000 clones, around four fifths appearing once. What was sequenced was peripheral blood. The receptors were gathered from a woman in her forties with acute or convalescent COVID-19.

This rearrangement joins TRBV25-1 to TRBJ1-4, with D tentatively TRBD1 (6 bases). Germline CDR1 reads MGHDK; CDR2 reads SYGVNS. Between the trimmed V and J ends, which lost 2 bases and 5 bases, there was a span of 15 bases. The CDR3 extends over 16 amino acids. The CDR3 sequence is CASSEGSGGFNEKLFF. CDR3 DNA sequence: TGTGCCAGCAGTGAAGGATCTGGGGGCTTCAATGAAAAACTGTTTTTT.

This clone is a singleton in its sample. The V call is TRBV11-2, the J call TRBJ1-5; tentatively, D is TRBD1 (5 bases). The CDR3 loop spans 13 amino acids. In germline, CDR1 is SGHAT, CDR2 FQNNGV. The V and J ends lost 2 bases and 6 bases respectively, with 8 bases between them. CDR3 region: CASSLRGGQPQHF. In DNA form, the CDR3 reads TGTGCCAGCAGCTTAAGGGGCGGTCAGCCCCAGCATTTT.

The J gene is TRBJ2-1, the V gene TRBV27; 13 nucleotides align to TRBD2. From germline, CDR1 is MNHEY and CDR2 SMNVEV (reference sequence). The CDR3 spans 15 residues. Trimming cost V 8 bases and J 5 bases; bases outside gene matches: 6. As DNA, the CDR3 is TGTGCCAGCGCACCCGGGACTAGCGGGAACAATGAGCAGTTCTTC. Translating it yields CASAPGTSGNNEQFF.

The rearrangement links TRBV19 to TRBJ2-7; D call uncertain. V gave up 6 bases and J gave up 1 base, with 10 bases separating them. In germline, CDR1 is LNHDA, CDR2 SQIVND (reference sequence). CDR3 size: 13 residues. CDR3 in amino acids: CASSPSQSYEQYF. In DNA form, the CDR3 reads TGTGCCAGTAGCCCCTCGCAGTCCTACGAGCAGTACTTC.

The CDR3 reads CASSFGQGASYEQYF. The CDR3 DNA follows: TGCGCCAGCAGCTTTGGGCAGGGGGCCTCCTACGAGCAGTACTTC. This chain joins TRBV5-1 and TRBJ2-7; 8 bases agree with TRBD1. After removal of 2 bases from V and 0 bases from J, the junction contained 4 bases not matched to a gene. Germline CDR1 and CDR2: SGHRS and YFSETQ. The CDR3 extends over 15 amino acids.